One T cell receptor beta chain is described in this entry. What it recognizes is unknown. These data are taken from a study of cytomegalovirus exposure and HLA in healthy donors. PCR primers comprised 60 Vbeta and 13 Jbeta primers. Measured with immunoSEQ multiplex PCR; TCRdb has only the in-frame clones, and not every one. The sample includes 100,000 to 140,000 clones, over 70% of them seen just once. Study-level points and caveats: A later analysis showed TCR association rates differing by HLA locus, peaking at DRB1 and lowest at HLA-C. Most of the TCR beta V segments (in an earlier analysis) were productive either about 87% or about 30% of the time. When analyzed later, a missense DCLRE1C variant was found to be linked to TCR beta V- and J-gene trimming.

The CDR3 has 15 amino acids. Trimming cost V 6 bases and J 5 bases, with 19 bases left between them. Sequenced: PBMCs. The chain employs TRBV23-1 and TRBJ2-5; possible D gene TRBD1, 5 bases. TRBV23-1 is marked as an open reading frame, function uncertain. This receptor was obtained from a man aged 25 to 45 in good health and CMV-seronegative. CDR3 DNA: TGCGCCAGCAGCCCGAGGACAAGTATAAAGGAGACCCAGTACTTC. Protein product: CASSPRTSIKETQYF.